This passage covers 18 T cell receptor beta chains from one sample sequenced in a study of identical twins. TCRdb independently ran MiXCR on the 5' RACE reads; one entry per CDR3 protein. This table has a few hundred thousand distinct CDR3 sequences, 10% to 13% appearing once. Source material: memory T cells sorted from blood. The receptors originated from a man between 45 and 60 years old in good health.

This clonotype occurred many times. The chain uses TRBV6-2 or TRBV6-3 and TRBJ1-5; no firm D call. This CDR3 is 13 amino acids long. Trimming took 4 bases from V and 7 from J, leaving 11 bases between them. CDR1 and CDR2 (germline): MNHEY, SVGEGT. The CDR3 DNA reads TGTGCCAGCAGTTGGGGTGGTGAGCAGCCCCAGCATTTT. Protein product: CASSWGGEQPQHF.

This sequence joins TRBV19 and TRBJ2-3; D is unclear. Trimming stripped 2 bases from V and 2 bases from J, with 2 bases between. Germline assignment: CDR1 LNHDA and CDR2 SQIVND (reference sequence). The CDR3 spans 12 residues. As DNA, the CDR3 is TGTGCCAGTAGTATAAACACAGATACGCAGTATTTT. Amino acids: CASSINTDTQYF. Based on the CDR3 plus reference TRBV19 and TRBJ2-3, the full variable domain is DGGITQSPKYLFRKEGQNVTLSCEQNLNHDAMYWYRQDPGQGLRLIYYSQIVNDFQKGDIAEGYSVSREKKESFPLTVTSAQKNPTAFYLCASSINTDTQYFGPGTRLTVL.

This clonotype was seen a few times. The rearrangement links TRBV12-3 or TRBV12-4 to TRBJ2-7; TRBD1 agrees at 7 bases. After removal of 3 bases from V and 7 bases from J, the junction contained 12 bases not matched to a gene. The CDR3 extends over 15 amino acids. CDR3 residues: CASSFDGQAYEEQYF. CDR3 DNA sequence: TGTGCCAGCAGTTTTGACGGACAGGCCTACGAGGAGCAGTACTTC.

This clonotype occurred a few times. The CDR3 nucleotides are TGTGCCAGCAGCTCTGAGGGGGGCTCCTACAATGAGCAGTTCTTC. Its protein is CASSSEGGSYNEQFF. V gene TRBV5-4 combines with J gene TRBJ2-1; D assignment may be TRBD1 or TRBD2 (6 bases each). The CDR3 is 15 amino acids. The V end was cut by 3 bases, the J end by 0 bases, with 10 bases between. CDR1 SGHNT and CDR2 YYREEE come from the germline V gene (reference sequence).

This clonotype was found many times. This chain uses TRBV5-5 with TRBJ1-6; no definite D call. This CDR3 region has 17 residues. Deletions cut 2 bases from V and 3 bases from J, with 15 bases between. Looked up from germline, CDR1 is SGHKS and CDR2 is YYEKEE (reference sequence). DNA of the CDR3: TGTGCCAGCAGCTTTTCCGGGATGAGCGACTATAATTCACCCCTCCACTTT. Protein product: CASSFSGMSDYNSPLHF.

A few counts support this clonotype. The V and J genes are TRBV28 and TRBJ2-7; TRBD2 matches at 11 bases. Germline V lookup: CDR1 MDHEN, CDR2 SYDVKM. V dropped 5 bases and J dropped 2; count of bases not matched to a gene: 5. This CDR3 is built from 15 residues. The CDR3 coding sequence is TGTGCCAGCAGTGTTGTAGCGGGAGGGGCCTACGAGCAGTACTTC. It encodes CASSVVAGGAYEQYF.

This clonotype was picked up a small number of times. The V and J genes are TRBV28 and TRBJ1-4; D gene unclear. CDR1 and CDR2 (germline): MDHEN, SYDVKM. The CDR3 runs to 16 residues. Trimming removed 6 bases from V and 4 bases from J, with 18 bases in between. CDR3: CASSTPQMGLNEKLFF. DNA for the CDR3: TGTGCCAGCAGCACACCTCAAATGGGCCTTAATGAAAAACTGTTTTTT.

The rearrangement links TRBV30 to TRBJ2-7, with D possibly TRBD1 on 6 matching bases. There are 13 residues in the CDR3. The V and J ends lost 3 bases and 3 bases respectively, with 12 bases between them. CDR1 is GTSNPN and CDR2 is SVGIG in the germline V gene (reference sequence). CDR3 sequence: CAWSLGHDYEQYF. The CDR3, as DNA: TGTGCCTGGAGCCTGGGACACGACTACGAGCAGTACTTC.

In its sample, this clonotype was seen many times. J is TRBJ2-1 and V is TRBV12-3 or TRBV12-4; tentative D call: TRBD1 (6 bases). The CDR3 has 15 residues. The V end was cut by 3 bases, the J end by 2 bases, with 11 bases between. This CDR3 reads CASSFGTGTYNEQFF. The CDR3 bases are TGTGCCAGCAGTTTCGGTACAGGGACCTACAATGAGCAGTTCTTC.

A few counts support this clonotype. V is TRBV11-2 and J is TRBJ2-7; D tentatively reads TRBD1 or TRBD2 (6 bases each). The CDR3 is 14 amino acids. Between the trimmed V and J ends, which lost 5 bases and 2 bases, there was a span of 13 bases. In germline, CDR1 is SGHAT, CDR2 FQNNGV. For the CDR3, the DNA is TGTGCCAGCAGCCCCTGGCGGGACACCTACGAGCAGTACTTC. This translates into CASSPWRDTYEQYF.

Ten or more counts support this clonotype. The DNA for the CDR3 is TGCAGTGCTAGAGATGAACGGGGTTCCACAGATACGCAGTATTTT. Translated: CSARDERGSTDTQYF. V usage is TRBV20-1 and J usage is TRBJ2-3; possible D gene TRBD2, 5 bases. Per germline, CDR1 DFQATT and CDR2 SNEGSKA (reference sequence). This CDR3 contains 15 residues. Trimming took 0 bases from V and 2 from J, leaving 12 bases between them.

This clonotype was detected many times. The chain joins TRBV10-3 to TRBJ2-7; 12 nucleotides match TRBD2. V was pared by 11 bases and J by 2 bases, with 16 bases of the junction left unmatched. CDR1 ENHRY and CDR2 SYGVKD come from the germline V gene. The CDR3 consists of 17 residues. The DNA for the CDR3 is TGTGCCGTAAGTCCGACTAGCGGGAGCCTCCATGCCTACGAGCAGTACTTC. It translates to CAVSPTSGSLHAYEQYF.

This clonotype occurred many times. V and J are TRBV20-1 and TRBJ1-1; D perhaps matches TRBD1 (5 bases). V was trimmed by 3 bases and J by 1 base, leaving 15 bases between them. This CDR3 region has 15 residues. CDR1 and CDR2 (germline): DFQATT, SNEGSKA (reference sequence). CDR3 nucleotide sequence: TGCAGTGCTAGCACCAGGGTGGTGAGGAACACTGAAGCTTTCTTT. This codes for CSASTRVVRNTEAFF.

This chain links TRBV6-1 with TRBJ2-7; D is possibly TRBD2 (6 bases). Trimming took 2 bases from V and 0 from J, leaving 11 bases between them. The CDR3 runs 15 residues. Germline V gene lookup returns CDR1 MNHNS and CDR2 SASEGT. CDR3 in amino acids: CASSELAHSSYEQYF. Here the CDR3 DNA reads TGTGCCAGCAGTGAACTAGCGCACAGCTCCTACGAGCAGTACTTC.

This clonotype was observed at least ten times. The chain combines TRBV18 with TRBJ1-1, with 9 bases aligning to TRBD1. Germline CDR1 reads KGHSH; CDR2 reads LQKENI. CDR3 length equals 14 residues. V dropped 5 bases and J dropped 3; count of bases not matched to a gene: 4. CDR3 nucleotide sequence: TGTGCCAGCTCAGTCGGACAGGGGCACACTGAAGCTTTCTTT. Translating it yields CASSVGQGHTEAFF.

Regarding this clonotype: A read error is possible here, since a much larger clone lies one base away. J is TRBJ2-2 and V is TRBV11-1, with TRBD1 as a possible D gene (6 bases). V dropped 8 bases and J dropped 4 bases, with 17 bases sitting between them. Germline values: CDR1 SGHAT, CDR2 FQDESV (reference sequence). The CDR3 extends over 15 amino acids. This CDR3 is CASGEYIGGTGELFF. For the CDR3, the DNA is TGTGCCAGCGGCGAATATATAGGGGGCACCGGGGAGCTGTTTTTT.

J is TRBJ1-2 and V is TRBV4-3, with 7 bases lining up with TRBD1. The CDR3 runs to 14 residues. V was clipped by 3 bases and J by 7 bases; unmatched bases: 8. From germline, CDR1 is LGHNA and CDR2 YSLEER. The CDR3 sequence is CASSHGGTAGGYTF. The CDR3, as DNA: TGCGCCAGCAGCCATGGCGGGACAGCTGGTGGCTACACCTTC.

This clonotype has a handful of counts. The chain employs TRBV4-1 and TRBJ2-4; D is unresolved. Trimming took off 0 bases at V and 0 bases at J, with 21 bases between the two ends. The germline gives CDR1 MGHRA, CDR2 YSYEKL. The CDR3 is 20 amino acids. CDR3 DNA sequence: TGCGCCAGCAGCCAAGAGGTTGTCCCCCTGACCAAAAAAGCCAAAAACATTCAGTACTTC. Translating gives CASSQEVVPLTKKAKNIQYF.